The sample holds a few counts of the clone carrying this T cell receptor (beta chain). TCRdb used MiXCR to reprocess the RACE reads, holding one entry per CDR3 protein. The sample yields about 350,000 distinct CDR3 sequences, about 5.4% seen once. This specimen comes from a study of human T cells and chemical hapten exposure. The sample's time point: pre-sensitization, week 0. Regarding treatment: therapeutic diphenylcyclopropenone sensitization with weekly scalp DPC. The CDR3 has 14 amino acids. Germline CDR1 WSHSY, CDR2 SAAADI. The V gene lost 0 bases and the J gene lost 4 bases, with 6 bases spanning the gap.

The sequence came from a woman aged 18-30 years with alopecia areata. Some clones in this sample may be carry-over from other donors' samples. Sequencing was performed on whole blood, taken in connection with sensitization to the hapten diphenylcyclopropenone (DPC). J is TRBJ2-2 and V is TRBV10-2, with D hard to call. Here the CDR3 reads CASSESSGTGELFF. CDR3 DNA: TGCGCCAGCAGTGAGTCTTCTGGCACCGGGGAGCTGTTTTTT.